The present T cell receptor beta chain was sequenced within a study of OX40 agonist ivuxolimab in advanced cancers. Study-level background: Given to patients was ivuxolimab, an agonistic anti-OX40 (CD134) antibody.

Details on this clone: The junction departs from the called germline gene at one end, perhaps through a read error.

People who had autoimmune disease history or systemic immunosuppression were excluded. Collection of blood occurred at baseline, at cycle 4 day 1, and at cycle 7 day 1. Germline CDR1 reads LNHDA; CDR2 reads SQIVND (reference sequence). The CDR3 spans 15 residues. Assay used: immunoSEQ multiplex PCR; TCRdb lists only in-frame clones, some missing. Here the sample spans tens of thousands of clones, 80% to 85% being singletons. The chain links TRBV19 to TRBJ2-1; D not certain. The sample here was CD4+ or CD8+ T cells sorted from blood, taken in a trial of the OX40 agonist ivuxolimab. The TCR comes from an adult with an advanced solid tumor such as melanoma, head and neck, liver or kidney cancer. In DNA form, the CDR3 reads TGTGCAAGTAGTATTAGGGATTTCTCCTACAATGAGCAGTTCTTC. This sequence encodes CASSIRDFSYNEQFF.